This TCR beta chain was recorded in a study of T cell responses to AZD1222 COVID-19 vaccine. Study-level points and caveats: A reported finding is that nearly half of spike-specific TCRs target unmutated variant regions. The study found Spike-specific TCR breadth and depth rose after two AZD1222 doses. Donors were mostly white British, more females; clonal diversity possibly underestimated. Baseline seropositives among AZD1222 recipients totaled only 5 or 6.

TCRdb's copy holds only in-frame clones and misses some; the assay was immunoSEQ multiplex PCR. Among about 130,000 clones, more than 80% were seen once, and the ten largest hold 4% to 5%. Per the germline V gene, CDR1 is SGHTS and CDR2 is YDEGEE. The CDR3 totals 15 residues. Deletions cut 4 bases from V and 0 bases from J, with 12 bases between. A note on this clone: Its specificity is not known.

Sequences were derived from peripheral blood, sampled on day 0 of AZD1222 vaccination. The chain is built from TRBV5-8 and TRBJ2-3; D is possibly TRBD1 (6 bases). The TCR sequence derives from an adult in good health. The CDR3 loop reads CASSPAGVSTDTQYF. The CDR3 region has the DNA TGTGCCAGCAGCCCAGCAGGGGTCAGCACAGATACGCAGTATTTT.